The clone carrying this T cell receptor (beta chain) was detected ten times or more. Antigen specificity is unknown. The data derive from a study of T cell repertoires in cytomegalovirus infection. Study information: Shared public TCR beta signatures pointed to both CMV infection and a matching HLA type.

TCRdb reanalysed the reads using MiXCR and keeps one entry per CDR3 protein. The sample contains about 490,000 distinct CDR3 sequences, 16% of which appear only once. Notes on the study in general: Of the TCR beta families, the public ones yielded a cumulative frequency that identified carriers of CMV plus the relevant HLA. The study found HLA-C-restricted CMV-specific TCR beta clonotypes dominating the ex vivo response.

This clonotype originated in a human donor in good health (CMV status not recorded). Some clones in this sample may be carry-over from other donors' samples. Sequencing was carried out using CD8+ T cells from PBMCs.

The CDR3 coding sequence is TGTGCCAGCAGCTCGCGGGGTATCACTGAAGCTTTCTTT. Amino acids: CASSSRGITEAFF. J is TRBJ1-1 and V is TRBV11-2; D is unclear. The CDR3 sequence is 13 residues long. V lost 4 bases to trimming and J lost 4 bases, with 10 bases between them. Germline CDR1 and CDR2: SGHAT and FQNNGV.